This TCR beta chain stems from a study of blood T cell repertoires in COVID-19. CDR3 size: 15 residues. Germline V gene data show CDR1 as SNHLY and CDR2 as FYNNEI. With V trimmed by 6 bases and J by 7 bases, 7 bases remained unmatched. Per the original data handling: Cell counts per sample came from amplifying reference gene primers. TCRdb's copy holds only in-frame clones and misses some; the assay was immunoSEQ multiplex PCR. V, J and clone size derive from that table, while D and trimming were established from the DNA sequence. The sample lists some 400,000 clones, roughly nine tenths occurring once.

The sample was PBMCs or T cells enriched from blood (not recorded which). This chain connects TRBV2 to TRBJ2-1; 12 bases are shared with TRBD1. The sequence came from a woman in her forties who had been exposed to COVID-19. The CDR3 here is CASSQGTGGGNEQFF. The CDR3 DNA follows: TGTGCCAGCAGCCAGGGGACAGGGGGCGGGAATGAGCAGTTCTTC. The whole variable domain, remainder taken from reference TRBV2 and TRBJ2-1, is EPEVTQTPSHQVTQMGQEVILRCVPISNHLYFYWYRQILGQKVEFLVSFYNNEISEKSEIFDDQFSVERPDGSNFTLKIRSTKLEDSAMYFCASSQGTGGGNEQFFGPGTRLTVL.